This entry is about one T cell receptor (beta chain). No antigen is known for it. One base away there is no much larger clone; base qualities are not given. Reading from cysteine to phenylalanine, the CDR3 counts 15 amino acids. Just the 45-base CDR3 DNA is kept, in frame starting at base 1. The germline V end is reduced by 6 bases and the J end by 1 base; junction bases left unmatched: 8. Via the germline V gene (reference sequence), CDR1 is SEHNR and CDR2 FQNEAQ. The sample belongs to a study of cytomegalovirus exposure and HLA in healthy donors (dated by TCRdb to about 2017). Broadly, across the study: An earlier analysis of approximately 640 of the donors reported 250 to 300 Gb of sequence data and roughly 110 million unique TCR beta sequences from about 200 million T cells. An early release covering roughly 640 HLA-typed donors comprised roughly 300 gigabases of sequencing data and around 80 million unique TCR sequences. Of the roughly 400 genotyped donors, approximately 80% were placed in the genetic ancestry cluster associated with self-reported Caucasian donors. The study aimed to test whether signatures of past pathogen exposure could be identified by cataloging public T cell receptors. Using immunosequencing, the study profiled T cell repertoires from roughly 650 subjects and related those repertoires to cytomegalovirus serostatus. In addition to the first cohort of approximately 650 subjects, a separate validation cohort of 120 different subjects was used. To predict cytomegalovirus infection status, the study brought together high-throughput TCR immunosequencing, statistical association of individual TCRs with disease status, and machine learning. To study patterns of TCR occurrence, a later analysis re-analyzed previously published TCR beta repertoires from 500 to 850 donors and added high-resolution HLA genotyping. Rather than using new phenotypic data, the later analysis identified candidate immune exposures from TCR beta sequences and from how often those sequences occurred across donors. An earlier analysis of several hundred of the donors applied high-throughput TCR beta sequencing to assess whether each TCR beta V gene segment acted as functional or pseudogenic. Donor age, sex, ethnicity and CMV serostatus were compiled alongside the repertoire data. A later genetic analysis took genome-wide SNP genotypes for about three fifths of the roughly 670 donors and used that subset as a discovery cohort. Every discovery cohort repertoire had been produced on one sequencing platform. Both class I and class II loci were covered by HLA typing, at four-digit resolution. Typing coverage varied by locus: roughly 629-640 donors for A, B, C, DRB1 and DQB1; approximately 500 for DQA1; about 600 for DPA1; more than 450 for DPB1. A handful of DR-DQ haplotypes were handled as single units for association and clustering because linkage in the cohort was strong. On average, roughly 250,000 unique TCR beta nucleotide sequences were sequenced per donor among 300 to 500 genotyped donors of the cohort, with roughly 18% of those sequences being non-productive. General conclusions and limits of the study: Some IMGT-functional V segments, including TRBV6-2 and TRBV6-3, could not be distinguished by the 87-base-pair reads and were therefore excluded. In a later genetic analysis, a missense DCLRE1C variant was associated with V-gene and J-gene trimming of TCR beta chains, and the association was replicated in an independent cohort. Compared with the roughly 710-donor mean, donors in an Asian-associated ancestry cluster had fewer N-insertions in productive TCRs, according to a later genetic analysis. A further reported finding was that TCR beta sequences accurately predicted the HLA-A and HLA-B alleles for most subjects in the first cohort. Because some donors lacked HLA typing at each locus, the association tests relied only on the typed subset. Correlated functional status among segregating V segments might be attributable to linkage disequilibrium, but an unknown experimental factor could not be ruled out. It was suggested by the authors that the approach could potentially be generalized to other disease states and immunological phenotypes. Specific HLA alleles were associated with some 15,000 TCR beta sequences at a false discovery rate of 0.05 in a later analysis. In both the original and validation cohorts, the classifier was reported to diagnose cytomegalovirus status with high specificity and sensitivity. Across donors, most TCR sequences were observed very rarely, whereas some public TCRs were present in many individuals. In vitro tests confirmed that three of the cytomegalovirus-associated TCR beta chains recognize cytomegalovirus antigens. In a later analysis, HLA-associated TCR beta chains showed more clonal expansion and lower generation probabilities than non-associated chains that were equally common. Only TCR beta chains were sequenced in this cohort, and the absence of alpha or paired-chain data limited detectable features. In a later analysis, TCR association rates were found to vary across HLA loci, with the most associated TCRs seen for DRB1 alleles and the fewest for HLA-C alleles. Several of the top co-occurrence clusters appeared to be linked to parvovirus B19, influenza, CMV and Epstein-Barr virus, according to a later analysis. The study gave a list of about 160 TCR beta chains associated with cytomegalovirus. The presence/absence analyses assumed that sequencing depth was roughly uniform across donors, and that assumption may not be true. A later analysis found that most CMV-associated TCR beta chains appeared HLA-restricted, with HLA associations seemingly driven largely by CMV exposure. The sequencing pipeline was judged likely to have produced a cluster of highly shared sequence variants as a technical artifact. CMV serostatus was the only immune exposure information available for the cohort. Over 15 rarely observed V segments, including chromosome 9 orphons, were excluded from the earlier analysis of some 590 of the donors because counts were too low. Broadly in line with IMGT annotations, most TCR beta V segments showed up in productive rearrangements about 87% or about 30% of the time in an earlier analysis of 450 to 750 of the donors. When HLA alleles, especially DR and DQ, strongly co-occurred, TCR associations were difficult to assign to individual alleles.

The cohort consisted of 600 to 750 healthy bone marrow donors. At the time of sampling, every cohort member was nominally healthy, though immune exposures that went unrecorded were likely present. The donor tested CMV seronegative and was one of the 352 seronegative cohort members. A peripheral blood sample was collected from each donor, and TCR beta sequencing was performed on peripheral blood mononuclear cells. The Qiagen DNeasy Blood Extraction Kit was used to extract genomic DNA from the blood cell samples. The library was generated by the immunoSEQ multiplex PCR assay. For the multiplex PCR, a mixture combining 60 forward primers for TCR Vbeta segments and 13 reverse primers for TCR Jbeta segments was used. The CDR3 region of rearranged TCR beta genes was amplified from genomic DNA with a multiplex PCR assay. On the Illumina HiSeq System, the amplified TCR beta libraries were sequenced as 87-base-pair reads. The original methods were these. Across the roughly 640 repertoires, a later analysis counted tens of millions of unique TCR beta chains, roughly 11 million of which were shared by at least two donors. Raw reads were error-corrected and collapsed into unique sequences with a nearest-neighbor algorithm that merged closely related sequences to remove PCR and sequencing errors. V, D and J gene segments were assigned by aligning CDR3 sequences to IMGT reference sequences. Each retained sequence needed at least a six-nucleotide match to both a V gene segment and a J gene segment. A rearrangement counted as productive if the CDR3 had no stop codons and remained in frame with V and J, and every other rearrangement counted as non-productive. Following IMGT convention, CDR3 was defined as the stretch from the second conserved V-encoded cysteine to the conserved J-encoded phenylalanine. The earlier analysis of some 580 of the donors excluded any sequence lacking an unambiguous match to a single V gene segment. In an earlier analysis of 500 to 750 of the donors, V segments were called functional above 56.7% productive rearrangements and were called segregating when the between-donor standard deviation exceeded 5%. A statistical classification framework was built for diagnosing cytomegalovirus status from the catalog of TCR beta chain sequences. In a later analysis, TCR nucleotide sequences were compared against IMGT/GENE-DB human TR gene sequences so that V and J genes could be assigned. A later analysis assigned CDR3 sequences and most-parsimonious VDJ recombination scenarios with the TCRdist pipeline. In a later analysis, each TCR beta chain was defined by its CDR3 amino acid sequence together with its V-gene family, and reads lacking a unique V-gene family were excluded. In a later analysis, 500 to 700 highly shared, low-generation-probability nucleotide sequences were removed to address suspected cross-contamination and a sequencing artifact. A later analysis calculated a clonal expansion index for each public chain from normalized within-repertoire ranks of inferred template counts. In a later analysis, generation probabilities were computed with a VDJ recombination model fitted to out-of-frame rearrangements, and the resulting probabilities were checked against IGoR. In a later analysis, TCR-TCR, TCR-HLA and TCR-CMV co-occurrence was scored with hypergeometric tests, and a repertoire-size bias correction was applied to TCR pairs. False discovery rates were estimated in a later analysis by permuting HLA or CMV assignments 20 times. In a later analysis, co-occurring TCRs were grouped using DBSCAN, with TCRdist sequence similarity added in when clustering inside HLA-allele-positive subsets. Co-occurrence clustering excluded repertoires with fewer than 30,000 or more than 120,000 public chains, plus five with anomalous nucleotide sharing. TCRdb retrieved this table from immuneACCESS and kept in-frame rearrangements only. Not all clones are present; in checked studies, unresolved V genes account for under half, and no reason is known for the remainder. The V and J calls and the clone size are those of that table, but D and trimming were determined from the DNA. Counted in this sample were tens of thousands of clones; under 90% of them appeared once. The biggest ten clones account for about 3.8% of the sample.

Sequences were obtained from PBMCs. Rearrangement joined TRBV7-9 to TRBJ2-5; the central 7 bases match TRBD1. The sequence derives from a man between 45 and 60 years old in good health and CMV-seronegative. The CDR3 in this case is CASRDGYRGQETQYF. The DNA is as follows: TGTGCCAGCAGGGATGGGTACAGGGGCCAAGAGACCCAGTACTTC.